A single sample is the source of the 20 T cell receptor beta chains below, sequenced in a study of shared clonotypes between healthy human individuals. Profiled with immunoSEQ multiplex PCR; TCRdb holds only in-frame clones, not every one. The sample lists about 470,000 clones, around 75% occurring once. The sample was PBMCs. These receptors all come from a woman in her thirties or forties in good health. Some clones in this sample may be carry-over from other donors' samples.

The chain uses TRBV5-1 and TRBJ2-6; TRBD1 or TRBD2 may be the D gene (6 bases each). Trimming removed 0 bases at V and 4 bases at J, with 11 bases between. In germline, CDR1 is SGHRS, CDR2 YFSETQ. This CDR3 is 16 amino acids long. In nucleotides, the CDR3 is TGCGCCAGCAGCTTGGTTGGGGGGCCGGGGGCCAACGTCCTGACTTTC. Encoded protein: CASSLVGGPGANVLTF. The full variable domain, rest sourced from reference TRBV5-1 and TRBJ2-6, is KAGVTQTPRYLIKTRGQQVTLSCSPISGHRSVSWYQQTPGQGLQFLFEYFSETQRNKGNFPGRFSGRQFSNSRSEMNVSTLELGDSALYLCASSLVGGPGANVLTFGAGSRLTVL.

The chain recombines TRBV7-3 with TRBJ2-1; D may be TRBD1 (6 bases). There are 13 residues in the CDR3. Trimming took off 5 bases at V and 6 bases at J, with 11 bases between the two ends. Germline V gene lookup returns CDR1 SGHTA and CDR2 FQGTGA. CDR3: CASSTGPTNEQFF. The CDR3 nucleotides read TGTGCCAGCAGCACAGGGCCGACCAATGAGCAGTTCTTC.

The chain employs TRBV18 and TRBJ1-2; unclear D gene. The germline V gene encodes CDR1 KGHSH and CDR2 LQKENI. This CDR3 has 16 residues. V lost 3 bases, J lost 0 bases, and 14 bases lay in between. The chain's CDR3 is CASSPLKGNTNYGYTF. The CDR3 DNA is TGTGCCAGCTCACCCCTAAAGGGAAATACTAACTATGGCTACACCTTC.

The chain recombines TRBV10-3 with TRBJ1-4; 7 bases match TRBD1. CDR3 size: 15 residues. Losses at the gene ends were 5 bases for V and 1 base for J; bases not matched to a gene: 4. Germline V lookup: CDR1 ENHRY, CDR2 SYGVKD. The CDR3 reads CAISNRQGTNEKLFF. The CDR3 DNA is TGTGCCATCAGTAACCGACAGGGAACTAATGAAAAACTGTTTTTT.

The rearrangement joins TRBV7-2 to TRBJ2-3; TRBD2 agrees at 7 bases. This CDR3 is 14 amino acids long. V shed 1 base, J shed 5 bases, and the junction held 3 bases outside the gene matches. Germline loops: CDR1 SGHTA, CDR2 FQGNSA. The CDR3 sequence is CASSLGLALDTQYF. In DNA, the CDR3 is TGTGCCAGCAGCTTAGGACTAGCCTTAGATACGCAGTATTTT.

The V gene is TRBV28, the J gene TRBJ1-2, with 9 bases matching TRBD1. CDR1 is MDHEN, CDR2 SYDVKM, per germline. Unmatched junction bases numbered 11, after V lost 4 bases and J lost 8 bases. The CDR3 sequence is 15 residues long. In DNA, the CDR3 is TGTGCCAGCAGTTCCGGGACAGGGAGGTCTAGGGGCTACACCTTC. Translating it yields CASSSGTGRSRGYTF.

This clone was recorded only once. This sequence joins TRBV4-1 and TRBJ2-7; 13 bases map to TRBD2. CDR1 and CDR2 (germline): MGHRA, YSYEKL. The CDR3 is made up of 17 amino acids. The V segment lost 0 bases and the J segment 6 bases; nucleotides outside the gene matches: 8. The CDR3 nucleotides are TGCGCCAGCAGCCAAGAGCGGACTAGCGGGAGTAGGGGCGAGCAGTACTTC. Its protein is CASSQERTSGSRGEQYF.

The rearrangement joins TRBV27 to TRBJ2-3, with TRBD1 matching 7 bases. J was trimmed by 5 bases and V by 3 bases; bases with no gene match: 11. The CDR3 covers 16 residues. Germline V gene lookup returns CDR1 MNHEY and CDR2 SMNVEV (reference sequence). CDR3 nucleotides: TGTGCCAGCAGTTTGGGGCGGCCAGGGGGATTAGATACGCAGTATTTT. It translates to CASSLGRPGGLDTQYF.

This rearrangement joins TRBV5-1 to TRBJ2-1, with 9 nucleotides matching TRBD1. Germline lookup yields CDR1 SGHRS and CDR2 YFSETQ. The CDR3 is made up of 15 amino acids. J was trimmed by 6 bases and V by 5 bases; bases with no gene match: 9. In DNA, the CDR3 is TGCGCCAGCAGTTGGGGGGACAGGGTGCCCAATGAGCAGTTCTTC. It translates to CASSWGDRVPNEQFF.

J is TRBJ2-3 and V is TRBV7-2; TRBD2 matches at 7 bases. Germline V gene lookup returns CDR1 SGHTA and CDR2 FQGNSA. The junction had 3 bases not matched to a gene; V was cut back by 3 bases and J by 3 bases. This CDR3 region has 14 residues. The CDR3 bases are TGTGCCAGCAGCTTTTTTAGCGGGACAGATACGCAGTATTTT. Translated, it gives CASSFFSGTDTQYF.

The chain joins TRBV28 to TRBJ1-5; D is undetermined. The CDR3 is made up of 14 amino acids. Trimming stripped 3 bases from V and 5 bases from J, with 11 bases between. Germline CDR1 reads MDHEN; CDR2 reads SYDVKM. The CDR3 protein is CASSFFISDQPQHF. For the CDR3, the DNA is TGTGCCAGCAGTTTTTTCATTTCGGATCAGCCCCAGCATTTT.

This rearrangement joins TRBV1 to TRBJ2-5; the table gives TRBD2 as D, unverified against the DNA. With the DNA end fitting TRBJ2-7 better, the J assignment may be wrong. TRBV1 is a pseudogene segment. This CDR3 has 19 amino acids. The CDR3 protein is CTSSQGRTSGTQKSYEQYF. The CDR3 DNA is TGCACCAGCAGCCAAGGGAGAACTAGCGGGACACAAAAGTCCTACGAGCAGTACTTC.

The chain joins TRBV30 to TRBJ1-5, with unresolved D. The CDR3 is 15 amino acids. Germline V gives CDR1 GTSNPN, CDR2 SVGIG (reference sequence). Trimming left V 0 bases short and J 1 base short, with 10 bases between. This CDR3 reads CAWSVRGGSNQPQHF. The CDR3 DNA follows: TGTGCCTGGAGTGTACGGGGAGGCAGCAATCAGCCCCAGCATTTT.

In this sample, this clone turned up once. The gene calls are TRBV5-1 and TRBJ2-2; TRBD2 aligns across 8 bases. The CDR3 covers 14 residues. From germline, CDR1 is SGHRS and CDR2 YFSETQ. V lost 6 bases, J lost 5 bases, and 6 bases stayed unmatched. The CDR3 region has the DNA TGCGCCAGCAATCAACTAGCGGCTACCGGGGAGCTGTTTTTT. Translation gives CASNQLAATGELFF.

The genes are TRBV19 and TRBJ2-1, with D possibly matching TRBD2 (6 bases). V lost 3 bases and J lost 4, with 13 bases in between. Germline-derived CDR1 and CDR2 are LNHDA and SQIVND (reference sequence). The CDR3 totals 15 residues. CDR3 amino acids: CASSMFGLPYNEQFF. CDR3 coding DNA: TGTGCCAGTAGTATGTTCGGACTACCTTACAATGAGCAGTTCTTC.

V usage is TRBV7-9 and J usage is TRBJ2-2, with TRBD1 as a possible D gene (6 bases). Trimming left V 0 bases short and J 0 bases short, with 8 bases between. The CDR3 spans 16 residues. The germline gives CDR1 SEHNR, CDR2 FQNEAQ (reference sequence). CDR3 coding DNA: TGTGCCAGCAGCTTAGCCGGGACAACGAACACCGGGGAGCTGTTTTTT. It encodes CASSLAGTTNTGELFF.

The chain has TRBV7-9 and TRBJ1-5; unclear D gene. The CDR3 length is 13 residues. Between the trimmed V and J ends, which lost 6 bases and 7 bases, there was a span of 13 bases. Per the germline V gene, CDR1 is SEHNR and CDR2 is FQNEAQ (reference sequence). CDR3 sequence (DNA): TGTGCCAGCAGTCCGATACCCGGACAGCCCCAGCATTTT. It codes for CASSPIPGQPQHF.

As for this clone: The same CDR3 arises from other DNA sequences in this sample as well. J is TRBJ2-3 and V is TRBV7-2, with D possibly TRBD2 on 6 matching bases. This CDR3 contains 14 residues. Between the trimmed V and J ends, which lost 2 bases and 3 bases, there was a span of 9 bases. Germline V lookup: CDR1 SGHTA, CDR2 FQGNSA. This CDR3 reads CASSLSSGTDTQYF. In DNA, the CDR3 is TGTGCCAGCAGCTTAAGCAGCGGGACAGATACGCAGTATTTT.

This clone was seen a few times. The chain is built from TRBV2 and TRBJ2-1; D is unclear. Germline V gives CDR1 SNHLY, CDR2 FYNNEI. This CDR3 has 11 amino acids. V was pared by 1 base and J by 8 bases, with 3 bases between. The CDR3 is CASSEVYEQFF. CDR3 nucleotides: TGTGCCAGCAGTGAAGTCTATGAGCAGTTCTTC. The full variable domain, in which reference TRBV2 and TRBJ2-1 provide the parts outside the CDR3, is EPEVTQTPSHQVTQMGQEVILRCVPISNHLYFYWYRQILGQKVEFLVSFYNNEISEKSEIFDDQFSVERPDGSNFTLKIRSTKLEDSAMYFCASSEVYEQFFGPGTRLTVL.

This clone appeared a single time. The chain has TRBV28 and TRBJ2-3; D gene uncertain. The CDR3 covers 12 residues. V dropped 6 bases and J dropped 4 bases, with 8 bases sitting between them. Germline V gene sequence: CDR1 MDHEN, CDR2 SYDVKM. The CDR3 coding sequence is TGTGCCAGCAGGCCGCGAGCAGATACGCAGTATTTT. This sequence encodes CASRPRADTQYF.